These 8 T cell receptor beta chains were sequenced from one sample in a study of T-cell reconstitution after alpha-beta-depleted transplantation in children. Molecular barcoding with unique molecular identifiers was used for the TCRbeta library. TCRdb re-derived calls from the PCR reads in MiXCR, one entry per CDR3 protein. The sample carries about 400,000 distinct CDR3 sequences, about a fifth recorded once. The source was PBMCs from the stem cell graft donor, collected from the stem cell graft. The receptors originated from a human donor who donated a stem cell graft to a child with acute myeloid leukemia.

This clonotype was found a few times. The CDR3 region has the DNA TGTGCCAGCAGCTCCCGTGCGGCGGACCCAGGGGAGACCCAGTACTTC. It encodes CASSSRAADPGETQYF. The chain links TRBV7-2 to TRBJ2-5, with a tentative D call TRBD1 (5 bases). The ends were cut back, 4 bases at V and 5 bases at J, with 20 bases in the middle. Germline values: CDR1 SGHTA, CDR2 FQGNSA. This CDR3 has 16 amino acids.

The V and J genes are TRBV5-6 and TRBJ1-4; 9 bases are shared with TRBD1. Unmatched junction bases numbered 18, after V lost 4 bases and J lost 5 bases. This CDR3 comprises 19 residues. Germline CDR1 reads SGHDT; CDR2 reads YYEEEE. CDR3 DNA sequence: TGTGCCAGCAGCAAACAGGGGGCACCAAATACGGCAGCCAATGAAAAACTGTTTTTT. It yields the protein CASSKQGAPNTAANEKLFF. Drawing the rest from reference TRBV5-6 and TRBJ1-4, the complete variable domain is DAGVTQSPTHLIKTRGQQVTLRCSPKSGHDTVSWYQQALGQGPQFIFQYYEEEERQRGNFPDRFSGHQFPNYSSELNVNALLLGDSALYLCASSKQGAPNTAANEKLFFGSGTQLSVL.

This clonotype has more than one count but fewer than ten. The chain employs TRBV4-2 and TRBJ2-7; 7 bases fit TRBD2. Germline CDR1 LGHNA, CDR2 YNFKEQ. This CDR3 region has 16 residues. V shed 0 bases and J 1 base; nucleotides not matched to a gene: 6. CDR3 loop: CASSQEGGTDSYEQYF. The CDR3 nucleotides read TGTGCCAGCAGCCAAGAGGGAGGGACGGATTCCTACGAGCAGTACTTC.

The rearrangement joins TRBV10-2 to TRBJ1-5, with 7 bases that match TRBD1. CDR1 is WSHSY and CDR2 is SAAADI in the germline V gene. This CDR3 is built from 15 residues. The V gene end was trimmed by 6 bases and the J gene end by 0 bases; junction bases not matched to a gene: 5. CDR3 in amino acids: CASRTGTASNQPQHF. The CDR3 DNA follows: TGCGCCAGCAGAACCGGGACAGCTAGCAATCAGCCCCAGCATTTT.

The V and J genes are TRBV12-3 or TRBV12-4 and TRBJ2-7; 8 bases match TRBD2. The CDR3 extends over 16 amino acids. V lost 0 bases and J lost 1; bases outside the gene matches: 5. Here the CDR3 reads CASSLAGSGRSYEQYF. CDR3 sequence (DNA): TGTGCCAGCAGTTTAGCCGGGAGCGGGAGATCCTACGAGCAGTACTTC.

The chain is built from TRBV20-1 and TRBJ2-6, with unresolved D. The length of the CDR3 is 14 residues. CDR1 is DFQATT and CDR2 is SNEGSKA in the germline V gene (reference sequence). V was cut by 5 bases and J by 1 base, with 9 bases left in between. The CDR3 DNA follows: TGCAGTGCTTACCACGGATCTGGGGCCAACGTCCTGACTTTC. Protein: CSAYHGSGANVLTF.

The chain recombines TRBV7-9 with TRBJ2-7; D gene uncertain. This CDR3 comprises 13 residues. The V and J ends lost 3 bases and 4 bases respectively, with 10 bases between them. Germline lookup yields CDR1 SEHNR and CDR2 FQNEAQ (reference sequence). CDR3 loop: CASSFLGIYEQYF. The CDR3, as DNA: TGTGCCAGCAGCTTTTTAGGGATTTACGAGCAGTACTTC.

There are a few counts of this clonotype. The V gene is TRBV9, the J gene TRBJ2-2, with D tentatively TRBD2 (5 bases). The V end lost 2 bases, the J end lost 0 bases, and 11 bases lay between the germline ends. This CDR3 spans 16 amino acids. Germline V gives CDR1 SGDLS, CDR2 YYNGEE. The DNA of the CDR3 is TGTGCCAGCAGCGTTCGGTCGGGATCGAACACCGGGGAGCTGTTTTTT. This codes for CASSVRSGSNTGELFF.